The clone carrying this T cell receptor (beta chain) was observed a handful of times. The antigen remains unidentified. This sample was taken from a study of T cells after posttransplantation cyclophosphamide. Study-wide results and caveats: Later post-transplant blood repertoires were often dominated by donor CD8+ memory clones. TRB clonality was highly associated with recipient CMV seropositivity and reactivation. Tissue-infiltrating T cells from skin or gut overlapped little with blood T cells.

Peripheral blood was collected from the related graft donor on the marrow donation day. V shed 5 bases and J 3 bases; nucleotides not matched to a gene: 7. This CDR3 is 14 amino acids long. The V gene's germline CDR1 is MNHNS and CDR2 SASEGT. Method: immunoSEQ multiplex PCR; TCRdb's copy keeps in-frame clones and lacks some. The sample was found to contain tens of thousands of clones, and every one recurs. The chain combines TRBV6-1 with TRBJ2-7, with 7 bases that match TRBD1. Input material: PBMCs. This sequence was found in a woman aged 60-70 years in good health, CMV-negative, and a related stem cell transplant donor. The CDR3 DNA is TGTGCCAGCAGTCCCGGGACAGTTCGCTACGAGCAGTACTTC. Protein sequence: CASSPGTVRYEQYF.